The 18 T cell receptor beta chains reported below all come from one sample, sequenced in a study of shared clonotypes between healthy human individuals. The repertoire was sequenced with immunoSEQ multiplex PCR; TCRdb's copy has only in-frame clones and lacks some. Among millions of clones listed, more than 80% were seen once. The sequenced sample was naive CD4+ T cells sorted from blood. Regarding subset: CD45RA+ positively selected. The origin of the receptors is a man younger than 35 in good health.

The chain links TRBV29-1 to TRBJ1-4; D not resolved. Trimming cost V 0 bases and J 1 base, with 9 bases left between them. The CDR3 consists of 15 residues. Germline V gives CDR1 SQVTM, CDR2 ANQGSEA. The CDR3, as DNA: TGCAGCGTTGAAGACGGGGTGGGAACTAATGAAAAACTGTTTTTT. This translates into CSVEDGVGTNEKLFF.

The chain combines TRBV2 with TRBJ2-3; D gene unclear. The V gene lost 4 bases and the J gene lost 8 bases, with 4 bases spanning the gap. The CDR3 length is 10 residues. Germline V gives CDR1 SNHLY, CDR2 FYNNEI. The CDR3 sequence is CASSVGTQYF. The CDR3 nucleotides are TGTGCCAGCAGTGTTGGTACGCAGTATTTT.

The chain employs TRBV28 and TRBJ1-1; possibly TRBD1 for D (5 bases). The CDR3 sequence is 13 residues long. V was shortened by 5 bases and J by 1 base, with 8 bases between the two germline ends. Germline lookup yields CDR1 MDHEN and CDR2 SYDVKM. CDR3 region: CASSTGANTEAFF. Written as DNA, the CDR3 is TGTGCCAGCAGTACCGGGGCGAACACTGAAGCTTTCTTT. Full variable domain (outside the CDR3, taken from reference TRBV28 and TRBJ1-1): DVKVTQSSRYLVKRTGEKVFLECVQDMDHENMFWYRQDPGLGLRLIYFSYDVKMKEKGDIPEGYSVSREKKERFSLILESASTNQTSMYLCASSTGANTEAFFGQGTRLTVV.

In DNA, the CDR3 is TGCGCCAGCAGCTTGGCCGCAACAGGGACCGGGGAGCTGTTTTTT. Encoded protein: CASSLAATGTGELFF. The rearrangement uses TRBV5-1 and TRBJ2-2; perhaps TRBD1 as D (6 bases). The V and J ends lost 0 bases and 5 bases respectively, with 11 bases between them. The CDR3 spans 15 residues. Germline CDR1 and CDR2: SGHRS and YFSETQ.

J is TRBJ1-1 and V is TRBV5-1; 7 bases match TRBD1. This CDR3 has 13 amino acids. The J segment lost 9 bases and the V segment lost 4 bases, leaving 9 bases of the junction unmatched. The V gene's germline CDR1 is SGHRS and CDR2 YFSETQ. The CDR3 DNA reads as TGCGCCAGCAGCGCACCGACAGGGAGCCAAGCTTTCTTT. Its protein product is CASSAPTGSQAFF. Looking up the rest from reference TRBV5-1 and TRBJ1-1 gives the full variable domain: KAGVTQTPRYLIKTRGQQVTLSCSPISGHRSVSWYQQTPGQGLQFLFEYFSETQRNKGNFPGRFSGRQFSNSRSEMNVSTLELGDSALYLCASSAPTGSQAFFGQGTRLTVV.

This CDR3 reads CASSLAFPSSYEQYF. The CDR3 nucleotides read TGTGCCAGCAGCTTAGCTTTTCCTTCCTCCTACGAGCAGTACTTC. This chain links TRBV7-2 with TRBJ2-7; no firm D call. Germline CDR1 reads SGHTA; CDR2 reads FQGNSA. The CDR3 has 15 residues. Trimming took off 0 bases at V and 0 bases at J, with 9 bases between the two ends.

This sequence joins TRBV5-1 and TRBJ2-3, with D perhaps TRBD1 or TRBD2 (6 bases each). This CDR3 comprises 17 residues. V gave up 5 bases and J gave up 2 bases, with 21 bases separating them. Looked up from germline, CDR1 is SGHRS and CDR2 is YFSETQ. The CDR3 bases are TGCGCCAGCAGAACAGGGACGGTGGCGGGGATCACAGATACGCAGTATTTT. This sequence encodes CASRTGTVAGITDTQYF.

CDR3 sequence reads: CASSRHGGKGEETQYF. CDR3 in DNA: TGTGCCAGCAGCCGACACGGCGGAAAGGGGGAAGAGACCCAGTACTTC. V is TRBV14 and J is TRBJ2-5; D may be TRBD1 (6 bases). The V end lost 4 bases, the J end lost 3 bases, and 18 bases lay between the germline ends. Germline V gene data show CDR1 as SGHDN and CDR2 as FVKESK. This CDR3 comprises 16 residues.

The genes are TRBV25-1 and TRBJ1-6; D gene uncertain. CDR1 MGHDK and CDR2 SYGVNS come from the germline V gene. The CDR3 runs to 15 residues. V was cut by 2 bases and J by 3 bases, with 8 bases left in between. As DNA, the CDR3 is TGTGCCAGCAGTGAAGGAGGGCTCTATAATTCACCCCTCCACTTT. Translated, it gives CASSEGGLYNSPLHF.

V gene TRBV5-1 combines with J gene TRBJ2-7; D unresolved. The germline CDR1 and CDR2 sequences are SGHRS and YFSETQ. The CDR3 sequence is 14 residues long. V lost 0 bases and J lost 2, with 9 bases in between. The CDR3 DNA follows: TGCGCCAGCAGCTTGGGCGGCGAGACCTACGAGCAGTACTTC. Amino acids: CASSLGGETYEQYF. The entire variable domain, with the rest obtained from reference TRBV5-1 and TRBJ2-7, is as follows: KAGVTQTPRYLIKTRGQQVTLSCSPISGHRSVSWYQQTPGQGLQFLFEYFSETQRNKGNFPGRFSGRQFSNSRSEMNVSTLELGDSALYLCASSLGGETYEQYFGPGTRLTVT.

The chain combines TRBV6-1 with TRBJ2-7; D not resolved. Germline V gene sequence: CDR1 MNHNS, CDR2 SASEGT. Trimming took off 3 bases at V and 0 bases at J, with 9 bases between the two ends. The CDR3 is made up of 14 amino acids. Written as DNA, the CDR3 is TGTGCCAGCAGTGAGCAGGCGAACTCCTACGAGCAGTACTTC. Translation gives CASSEQANSYEQYF.

This clone was detected only once. The rearrangement links TRBV19 to TRBJ2-3; no clear D gene. The CDR3 covers 13 residues. V was cut by 4 bases and J by 2 bases, with 7 bases left in between. Germline V gives CDR1 LNHDA, CDR2 SQIVND (reference sequence). CDR3 protein: CASSTGNTDTQYF. The CDR3 DNA reads as TGTGCCAGTAGTACCGGAAACACAGATACGCAGTATTTT.

The rearrangement joins TRBV4-3 to TRBJ1-2; 8 bases are a match to TRBD1. The CDR3 has 17 amino acids. V was clipped by 0 bases and J by 4 bases; unmatched bases: 10. Germline V gene sequence: CDR1 LGHNA, CDR2 YSLEER. The CDR3 here is CASSQERDRISPYGYTF. The CDR3 DNA reads TGCGCCAGCAGCCAAGAGAGGGACAGGATTAGCCCCTATGGCTACACCTTC.

The CDR3 loop is CASTLSGVLNTEAFF. In nucleotides, the CDR3 is TGTGCCAGCACATTAAGTGGAGTTTTGAACACTGAAGCTTTCTTT. The gene calls are TRBV27 and TRBJ1-1, with D uncertain. The V end lost 7 bases, the J end lost 0 bases, and 15 bases lay between the germline ends. The CDR3 spans 15 residues. Germline V lookup: CDR1 MNHEY, CDR2 SMNVEV (reference sequence).

The rearrangement links TRBV9 to TRBJ2-2; TRBD2 matches 8 bases. Germline loops: CDR1 SGDLS, CDR2 YYNGEE. There are 16 residues in the CDR3. V shed 3 bases, J shed 5 bases, and the junction held 9 bases outside the gene matches. CDR3 DNA: TGTGCCAGCAGCGCAACCGGGACTAGGCGGACCGGGGAGCTGTTTTTT. Translation gives CASSATGTRRTGELFF.

The V and J genes are TRBV7-9 and TRBJ2-1, with no clear D. V was pared by 4 bases and J by 4 bases, with 11 bases between. The CDR3 spans 14 residues. Germline V lookup: CDR1 SEHNR, CDR2 FQNEAQ (reference sequence). CDR3 in amino acids: CASSSAVGYNEQFF. CDR3 DNA sequence: TGTGCCAGCAGCTCGGCTGTGGGGTACAATGAGCAGTTCTTC. The full variable domain, in which reference TRBV7-9 and TRBJ2-1 provide the parts outside the CDR3, is DTGVSQNPRHKITKRGQNVTFRCDPISEHNRLYWYRQTLGQGPEFLTYFQNEAQLEKSRLLSDRFSAERPKGSFSTLEIQRTEQGDSAMYLCASSSAVGYNEQFFGPGTRLTVL.

The chain links TRBV5-4 to TRBJ1-6; TRBD1 matches at 10 bases. The CDR3 loop spans 15 amino acids. Germline values: CDR1 SGHNT, CDR2 YYREEE (reference sequence). V dropped 4 bases and J dropped 9; count of bases not matched to a gene: 7. In DNA, the CDR3 is TGTGCCAGCAGCGGACAGGGGGTAGAGTCTTCACCCCTCCACTTT. It codes for CASSGQGVESSPLHF.

J is TRBJ1-4 and V is TRBV11-2; D unclear. Germline V gene sequence: CDR1 SGHAT, CDR2 FQNNGV. This CDR3 is 15 amino acids long. V lost 0 bases and J lost 1, with 6 bases in between. The CDR3 is CASSLEGRTNEKLFF. In nucleotides, the CDR3 is TGTGCCAGCAGCTTAGAGGGTAGAACTAATGAAAAACTGTTTTTT.